These T cell receptor beta chains were read from a single sample in a study of blood T cells in healthy people across ages. MiXCR, applied by TCRdb to the 5' RACE reads, yields one record per CDR3 protein. In the table there are fewer than 2,000,000 distinct CDR3 sequences, approximately 39% of which are singletons. What was sequenced was blood. These receptors were collected from a human donor in good health. Each CDR3 is given with its conserved first and last residue. D genes are given only for firm matches. Only some rows state a clone size, as once, few, many or a class for expanded clones.

D	size	J	V	length	CDR3	DNA
.	.	TRBJ1-2	TRBV20-1	15	CSARDHRTGGYGYTF	TGCAGTGCTAGAGATCACCGGACGGGCGGCTATGGCTACACCTTC
.	few	TRBJ1-5	TRBV7-9	17	CASSSTLGGEGNQPQHF	TGTGCCAGCAGCTCTACTCTGGGTGGAGAAGGCAATCAGCCCCAGCATTTT
.	few	TRBJ2-1	TRBV20-1	14	CSATKTGTLNEQFF	TGCAGTGCTACGAAAACCGGGACCCTCAATGAGCAGTTCTTC
.	.	TRBJ2-7	TRBV29-1	12	CSVVSQGGEQYF	TGCAGCGTTGTGAGTCAGGGTGGCGAGCAGTACTTC
.	.	TRBJ2-7	TRBV4-1	16	CASSQESQVSNYEQYF	TGCGCCAGCAGCCAAGAATCCCAGGTGTCCAACTACGAGCAGTACTTC
TRBD2	few	TRBJ2-7	TRBV5-1	15	CASSLVASGVEEQYF	TGCGCCAGCAGCTTAGTTGCTAGCGGGGTTGAAGAGCAGTACTTC
.	.	TRBJ1-4	TRBV9	14	CASSFGTLNEKLFF	TGTGCCAGCAGCTTCGGGACACTTAATGAAAAACTGTTTTTT
TRBD1	.	TRBJ1-5	TRBV5-8	17	CASSSRPGQGTNQPQHF	TGTGCCAGCAGCTCGAGGCCGGGACAGGGCACCAATCAGCCCCAGCATTTT
TRBD2	.	TRBJ2-3	TRBV2	15	CASSEWTSETDTQYF	TGTGCCAGCAGTGAATGGACTAGCGAAACAGATACGCAGTATTTT
.	few	TRBJ2-1	TRBV11-2	14	CASSIPGIHNEQFF	TGTGCCAGCAGCATCCCCGGGATCCACAATGAGCAGTTCTTC
.	.	TRBJ1-5	TRBV4-2	18	CASSQVGYRQISNQPQHF	TGTGCCAGCAGCCAAGTGGGGTACAGGCAAATTAGCAATCAGCCCCAGCATTTT
TRBD2	.	TRBJ2-6	TRBV6-2/TRBV6-3	19	CASSYSVDGRLSGANVLTF	TGTGCCAGCAGTTATTCCGTGGACGGGAGGCTATCTGGGGCCAACGTCCTGACTTTC
.	.	TRBJ2-1	TRBV11-1	15	CASSLVGESYNEQFF	TGTGCCAGCAGCTTAGTCGGGGAGTCCTACAATGAGCAGTTCTTC
.	.	TRBJ1-6	TRBV4-3	14	CASSQEAYNSPLHF	TGCGCCAGCAGCCAAGAGGCCTATAATTCACCCCTCCACTTT
.	once	TRBJ1-6	TRBV21-1	15	CASSNRDRTNSPLHF	TGTGCCAGCAGCAACCGTGACAGGACCAATTCACCCCTCCACTTT
.	few	TRBJ1-2	TRBV28	14	CASSTVGLQYGYTF	TGTGCCAGCAGTACCGTGGGACTTCAATATGGCTACACCTTC
TRBD2	few	TRBJ2-1	TRBV5-5	15	CASSLDQRGNNEQFF	TGTGCCAGCAGCTTGGACCAGCGGGGGAACAATGAGCAGTTCTTC
.	.	TRBJ2-5	TRBV25-1	15	CASSVGGRGEETQYF	TGTGCCAGCAGTGTGGGGGGGCGAGGGGAAGAGACCCAGTACTTC
.	.	TRBJ2-7	TRBV11-1	17	CASSLARSDYEYYEQYF	TGTGCCAGTAGCTTAGCGAGGTCGGACTACGAATACTACGAGCAGTACTTC
TRBD2	.	TRBJ2-3	TRBV6-1	15	CASSDLRGRADTQYF	TGTGCCAGCAGTGATTTGCGGGGGAGGGCAGATACGCAGTATTTT
.	.	TRBJ1-5	TRBV7-2	16	CASSLTGGPGHQPQHF	TGTGCCAGCAGCTTAACCGGGGGCCCAGGGCATCAGCCCCAGCATTTT
TRBD1	.	TRBJ1-1	TRBV7-9	16	CASSLRWEGAYTEAFF	TGCGCCAGCAGCCTCCGGTGGGAGGGGGCATACACTGAAGCTTTCTTT
.	.	TRBJ2-7	TRBV11-2	14	CASSLEQGGWEQYF	TGTGCCAGCAGCTTAGAACAGGGAGGTTGGGAGCAGTACTTC
.	few	TRBJ1-6	TRBV15	15	CATSVRPSLGSPLHF	TGTGCCACCAGCGTCAGACCATCGCTCGGGTCACCCCTCCACTTT
.	.	TRBJ2-1	TRBV15	16	CATSRDLGESYNEQFF	TGTGCCACCAGCAGAGATCTCGGGGAATCCTACAATGAGCAGTTCTTC
.	few	TRBJ1-5	TRBV2	16	CASSEVKGPIRQPQHF	TGTGCCAGCAGTGAAGTAAAAGGGCCAATCCGGCAGCCCCAGCATTTT
TRBD1	.	TRBJ1-1	TRBV7-3	16	CASSLYRGRGNTEAFF	TGTGCCAGCAGCTTATACAGGGGGCGCGGGAACACTGAAGCTTTCTTT
.	.	TRBJ2-7	TRBV10-3	11	CAIREWEQQYF	TGTGCCATCAGGGAGTGGGAGCAGCAGTACTTC